Sequencing of this T cell receptor beta chain was carried out in a study of blood T cell repertoires in COVID-19. Background on the study: Nucleic acid was either cDNA or gDNA, and it came from T cells, B-cell-depleted T cells, or PBMCs.

Data came from immunoSEQ multiplex PCR; TCRdb stores just in-frame clones and leaves some out. The profile shows a few hundred thousand clones, 80% to 90% of them singletons. This CDR3 spans 14 amino acids. CDR1 and CDR2 from the germline V gene are WSHSY and SAAADI. Trimming stripped 1 base from V and 2 bases from J, with 6 bases between. Enrollees, about 18 to 95 years old, lived in about two dozen US areas. Sequences were obtained from PBMCs or T cells enriched from blood (not recorded which). The V gene is TRBV10-2, the J gene TRBJ2-1; D ambiguous. This receptor was identified in a man between 25 and 39 years old who had recovered from COVID-19. CDR3 in amino acids: CASSEWQAYNEQFF. The CDR3 nucleotides are TGCGCCAGCAGTGAGTGGCAGGCCTACAATGAGCAGTTCTTC.